A selection of T cell receptor beta chains follows, all from one sample in a study of T cell responses to AZD1222 COVID-19 vaccine. Produced via immunoSEQ multiplex PCR; TCRdb's table is partial and in-frame only. Of 100,000 to 150,000 clones in the sample, roughly 89% were seen once. The sequences come from peripheral blood, collected on day 0 of AZD1222 vaccination. These receptors came from an adult in good health. Both conserved end residues are part of each CDR3. The D gene is left open where the match is weak. Expanded clones are given a class, and other clones once, few, many or no size at all.

clone size	D gene	V gene	J gene	CDR3 protein	CDR3 DNA
few	.	TRBV21-1	TRBJ1-1	CASSNQEKGTSLRGLRLF	TGTGCCAGCAGCAACCAAGAAAAGGGGACCTCACTGAGGGGGTTGCGTCTCTTT
.	.	TRBV3-1/TRBV3-2	TRBJ1-5	CASSQGAHQPQHF	TGTGCCAGCAGCCAAGGGGCTCATCAGCCCCAGCATTTT
.	.	TRBV12-3/TRBV12-4	TRBJ1-2	CASSLAGPYGYTF	TGTGCCAGCAGTTTGGCAGGCCCTTATGGCTACACCTTC
.	.	TRBV19	TRBJ2-3	CASSLGFTQYF	TGTGCCAGTAGTCTTGGGTTCACGCAGTATTTT
.	.	TRBV10-3	TRBJ1-1	CAISGGLNTEAFF	TGTGCCATCAGTGGAGGGTTGAACACTGAAGCTTTCTTT
.	.	TRBV6-5	TRBJ1-3	CASSSLLNSGNTIYF	TGTGCCAGCAGTTCCTTACTCAACTCTGGAAACACCATATATTTT
.	TRBD1	TRBV19	TRBJ2-1	CASSIYRGNSYNEQFF	TGTGCCAGTAGTATCTACAGGGGGAACTCCTACAATGAGCAGTTCTTC
.	.	TRBV19	TRBJ2-3	CASSIWWGDTQYF	TGTGCCAGTAGTATTTGGTGGGGGGATACGCAGTATTTT
.	.	TRBV6-5	TRBJ2-1	CASSSVGSNEQFF	TGTGCCAGCAGTTCTGTGGGGTCGAATGAGCAGTTCTTC
.	.	TRBV10-3	TRBJ1-2	CAISRDPNYGYTF	TGTGCCATCAGTCGTGACCCTAACTATGGCTACACCTTC
.	.	TRBV7-9	TRBJ1-3	CASSLAGVAGNTIYF	TGTGCCAGCAGCTTAGCAGGGGTCGCGGGAAACACCATATATTTT
.	TRBD1	TRBV10-1	TRBJ1-5	CASSGGSTQPQHF	TGCGCCAGCTCAGGGGGTAGCACTCAGCCCCAGCATTTT
.	.	TRBV9	TRBJ1-3	CASSVVSSGNTIYF	TGTGCCAGCAGCGTAGTAAGCTCTGGAAACACCATATATTTT
.	.	TRBV7-8	TRBJ2-3	CASSLAAGRRNTDTQYF	TGTGCCAGCAGCTTAGCGGCGGGGCGGCGGAACACAGATACGCAGTATTTT
.	TRBD1	TRBV25-1	TRBJ1-4	CASSESRDREKKLFF	TGTGCCAGCAGTGAATCCCGCGACAGGGAGAAAAAACTGTTTTTT
once	.	TRBV7-2	TRBJ1-1	CASRRGPGTEAFF	TGTGCCAGCAGGCGAGGACCGGGCACTGAAGCTTTCTTT
.	.	TRBV15	TRBJ2-3	CALGAETSTDTQYF	TGTGCCTTGGGAGCGGAAACTAGCACAGATACGCAGTATTTT
.	.	TRBV7-9	TRBJ2-5	CASSLRRTETQYF	TGTGCCAGCAGCTTGAGAAGAACAGAGACCCAGTACTTC
once	.	TRBV27	TRBJ1-1	CASSFIGMNTEAFF	TGTGCCAGCAGTTTCATCGGGATGAACACTGAAGCTTTCTTT
.	.	TRBV7-9	TRBJ1-2	CASSLVEGGGYTF	TGTGCCAGCAGCCTAGTAGAGGGTGGTGGCTACACCTTC
.	.	TRBV7-9	TRBJ2-7	CASSGGRKGYEQYF	TGTGCCAGCAGCGGGGGACGCAAAGGGTACGAGCAGTACTTC
.	TRBD1	TRBV9	TRBJ1-2	CASSATGVDGYTF	TGTGCCAGCAGCGCCACAGGGGTTGATGGCTACACCTTC
.	.	TRBV11-3	TRBJ2-1	CASSHGPDSYNEQFF	TGTGCCAGCAGCCATGGGCCCGACTCCTACAATGAGCAGTTCTTC
.	.	TRBV5-1	TRBJ2-5	CASSLEWLETQYF	TGCGCCAGCAGCTTGGAATGGCTGGAGACCCAGTACTTC
.	.	TRBV5-1	TRBJ1-2	CASSLGPGEFGGYTF	TGCGCCAGCAGCTTGGGTCCAGGGGAGTTCGGTGGCTACACCTTC
.	TRBD2	TRBV3-1/TRBV3-2	TRBJ2-1	CASSPAGTSFHEQFF	TGTGCCAGCAGCCCCGCCGGGACTAGTTTTCATGAGCAGTTCTTC
.	.	TRBV10-3	TRBJ2-2	CAISELGDTGELFF	TGTGCCATCAGTGAGTTAGGCGACACCGGGGAGCTGTTTTTT
.	TRBD1	TRBV9	TRBJ2-1	CASTRGDRGSNEQFF	TGTGCCAGCACCCGAGGGGACAGGGGGAGTAATGAGCAGTTCTTC
.	.	TRBV7-2	TRBJ2-7	CASSSPPSYYEQYF	TGTGCCAGCAGCTCCCCTCCCAGTTACTACGAGCAGTACTTC
.	.	TRBV3-1/TRBV3-2	TRBJ1-1	CASRGGDRGTEAFF	TGTGCCAGCAGGGGGGGGGACCGTGGGACTGAAGCTTTCTTT
.	.	TRBV6-5	TRBJ1-2	CASSRGYMGGYTF	TGTGCCAGCAGTCGTGGATACATGGGAGGCTACACCTTC
.	.	TRBV6-2/TRBV6-3	TRBJ1-5	CASSYSGGGQPQHF	TGTGCCAGCAGTTACTCAGGGGGAGGTCAGCCCCAGCATTTT
.	.	TRBV7-8	TRBJ2-7	CASSFFSRGKRNEQYF	TGTGCCAGCAGCTTCTTCAGTAGGGGAAAGCGAAACGAGCAGTACTTC
once	.	TRBV5-3	TRBJ1-6	CARISGRVSPLHF	TGTGCCAGAATCTCAGGTAGGGTTTCACCCCTCCACTTT